Detailed here is one TCR beta chain. This clonotype was seen a handful of times. No cognate antigen has been identified for it. No quality values exist for individual bases; no much larger clone is one base distant. The data belong to a study of T-cell memory formation after mild COVID-19 (dated by TCRdb to about 2021). Context from the whole study: TCR sequence clusters from the two donors were found to be largely donor specific. In a couple of donors, T-cell clones that expanded and contracted after mild COVID-19 were tracked by sequencing TCRalpha and TCRbeta repertoires over time. The cohort comprised two young, previously healthy adult volunteers, one female and one male. Overall study outcomes, separate from this receptor: Balanced CD4/CD8 phenotypes were observed for clones contracting from day 15 to 85, whereas a bias towards CD4+ was observed for a second wave of clones expanding from day 15 to 37. The detection of some responding clones in pre-infection memory suggests that pre-existing cross-reactive memory T cells joined the SARS-CoV-2 response. Contracting CD4+ clones turned up mainly in the CM and EM memory subsets, whereas EMRA was where CD8+ clones were enriched. Only a couple of mild cases were covered in the study, and larger cohorts including severe cases with pre-infection samples were considered necessary. Whether the second-wave clones peaking on day 37 were SARS-CoV-2 specific was not confirmed.

As encoded in the germline V gene (reference sequence), CDR1 is DFQATT while CDR2 is SNEGSKA. Trimmed from V: 5 bases; trimmed from J: 3 bases; junction bases lacking a gene match: 3. The CDR3 sequence holds 12 residues, the cysteine and phenylalanine included. The entry retains the CDR3 DNA only, 36 bases that are in frame from base 1. Sequenced on an Illumina NovaSeq 6000. TCRalpha and TCRbeta cDNA libraries were constructed by 5'RACE with constant-segment primers, with sample barcodes and unique molecular identifiers being introduced. Trizol reagent was used to extract RNA from every sample. Library amplification was performed in two PCR steps, and a second sample barcode and Illumina TruSeq adapters were introduced in the second step. The libraries were sequenced on an Illumina NovaSeq using 2 x 150 bp paired-end reads. As for the original processing: Demultiplexing of reads and collapsing into UMI-guided consensus sequences were performed with migec v1.2.7. Using mixcr v2.1.11, UMI consensuses were aligned to TRA and TRB V and J templates and then assembled into clonotypes. Expanded or contracted clonotypes were those called significant by both edgeR and NoisET, with noise models trained on biological replicates. For edgeR calls, the thresholds were a false discovery rate-adjusted p below 0.01 and a log2 fold-change of 1. PCA with hierarchical clustering of max-normalized trajectories of the 1000 most abundant clonotypes was used as exploratory dynamics analysis. Each responding clone was given a CD4 or CD8 phenotype based on the CD4+ and CD8+ repertoires, which had been sequenced separately. TCRdb handled the public reads itself, with Q25 trimming in fastp and clone calling in MiXCR, and kept productive beta chains. For every CDR3 protein sequence, its rows merge into one entry that carries the most common genes and DNA. The V and J calls, along with clone size, are taken from TCRdb and not from the paper's own processing. This sample lists about 260,000 distinct CDR3 sequences; approximately 15% were detected once. The ten largest clones represent around 20% of the sample.

PBMCs were isolated by Ficoll-Paque density gradient centrifugation. The sequence was collected from a man between 18 and 35 years old who had mild COVID-19 (a few samples of this study predate the infection). The sample titles of this study are shuffled in the database, so cell type and time point are left out; the donor was told from shared clones. This chain is built from TRBV20-1 and TRBJ1-2; 7 central bases correspond to TRBD1. Sequencing input: PBMCs or a T cell subset sorted from them (not recorded which). The nucleotides are TGCAGTGCTGGGGACAGTGACTATGGCTACACCTTC. Its coded protein is CSAGDSDYGYTF.